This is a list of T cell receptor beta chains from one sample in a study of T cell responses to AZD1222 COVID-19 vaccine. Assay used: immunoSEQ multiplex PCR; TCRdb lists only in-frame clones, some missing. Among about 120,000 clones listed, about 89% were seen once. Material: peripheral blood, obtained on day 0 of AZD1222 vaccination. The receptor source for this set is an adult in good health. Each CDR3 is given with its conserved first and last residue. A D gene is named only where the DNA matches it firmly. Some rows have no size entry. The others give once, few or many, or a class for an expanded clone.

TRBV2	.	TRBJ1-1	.	CASSLDSNEAFF	TGTGCCAGCAGCCTGGATTCGAATGAAGCTTTCTTT
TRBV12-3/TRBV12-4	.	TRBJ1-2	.	CASSLGGPGYTF	TGTGCCAGCAGTTTAGGGGGTCCCGGCTACACCTTC
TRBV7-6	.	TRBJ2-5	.	CASSLSPQETQYF	TGTGCCAGCAGCTTAAGCCCGCAAGAGACCCAGTACTTC
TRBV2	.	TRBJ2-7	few	CASSDAGAVSYEQYF	TGTGCCAGCAGTGATGCCGGGGCAGTCTCCTACGAGCAGTACTTC
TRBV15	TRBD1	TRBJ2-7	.	CATSRETPGQGAYEQYF	TGTGCCACCAGCAGAGAGACTCCCGGACAGGGGGCCTACGAGCAGTACTTC
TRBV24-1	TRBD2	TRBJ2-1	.	CATSEDSSGRAVEQFF	TGTGCCACCAGTGAGGACTCTAGCGGGAGGGCCGTTGAGCAGTTCTTC
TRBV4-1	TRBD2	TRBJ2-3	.	CASSQDSAATSGRASDTQYF	TGCGCCAGCAGCCAAGATTCTGCGGCTACTAGCGGGAGGGCCTCAGATACGCAGTATTTT
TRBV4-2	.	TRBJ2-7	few	CASNNLIDDEQYF	TGTGCCAGCAACAACTTAATCGACGACGAGCAGTACTTC
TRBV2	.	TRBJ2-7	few	CASTGIHEQYF	TGTGCCAGCACGGGGATACACGAGCAGTACTTC
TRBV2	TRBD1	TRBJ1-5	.	CASSDGRGPGNQPQHF	TGTGCCAGCAGTGATGGCAGGGGGCCAGGCAATCAGCCCCAGCATTTT
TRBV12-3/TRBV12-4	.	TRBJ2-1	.	CASTGLVNEQFF	TGTGCCAGCACAGGGCTTGTTAATGAGCAGTTCTTC
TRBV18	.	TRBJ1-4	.	CASSPGEKLFF	TGTGCCAGCTCACCGGGTGAAAAACTGTTTTTT
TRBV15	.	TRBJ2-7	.	CATSTMIPYEQYF	TGTGCCACCAGCACTATGATTCCATACGAGCAGTACTTC
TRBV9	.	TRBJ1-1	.	CASSGTGTNTEAFF	TGTGCCAGCAGTGGTACCGGGACGAACACTGAAGCTTTCTTT
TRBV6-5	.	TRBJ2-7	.	CASSSASGFSEQYF	TGTGCCAGCAGTTCGGCTTCGGGGTTCTCCGAGCAGTACTTC
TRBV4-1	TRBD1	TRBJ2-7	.	CASSLRDRGSYEQYF	TGCGCCAGCAGCCTCCGGGACAGGGGCTCCTACGAGCAGTACTTC
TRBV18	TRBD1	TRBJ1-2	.	CASSPRIRDRGRNYGYTF	TGTGCCAGCTCACCAAGAATCCGGGACAGGGGGCGGAACTATGGCTACACCTTC
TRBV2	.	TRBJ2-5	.	CASSYTEETQYF	TGTGCCAGCAGTTATACAGAGGAGACCCAGTACTTC
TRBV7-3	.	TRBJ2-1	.	CASSPLAFSSYNEQFF	TGTGCCAGCAGTCCTTTAGCGTTTAGCTCCTACAATGAGCAGTTCTTC
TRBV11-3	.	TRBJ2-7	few	CASSPWGRGNEQYF	TGTGCCAGCAGCCCCTGGGGGAGAGGGAACGAGCAGTACTTC
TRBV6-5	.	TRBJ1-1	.	CASHVRNTEAFF	TGTGCCAGCCATGTGAGGAACACTGAAGCTTTCTTT
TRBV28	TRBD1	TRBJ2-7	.	CAITRGLSYEQYF	TGTGCCATCACTAGGGGGCTTTCCTACGAGCAGTACTTC
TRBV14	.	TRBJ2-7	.	CASSQSSVIRSGEQYF	TGTGCCAGCAGCCAAAGTTCGGTTATCCGATCTGGGGAGCAGTACTTC
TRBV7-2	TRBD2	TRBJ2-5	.	CASSQTSGYLQGGQYF	TGTGCCAGCAGCCAGACTAGCGGCTACCTACAAGGCGGCCAGTACTTC
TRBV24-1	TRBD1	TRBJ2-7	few	CATSDSPDRTHGFSYEQYF	TGTGCCACCAGTGATTCCCCGGACAGGACACATGGCTTTTCCTACGAGCAGTACTTC
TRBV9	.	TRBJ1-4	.	CASSIPVEGGEEKLFF	TGTGCCAGCAGTATCCCCGTGGAGGGCGGGGAGGAAAAACTGTTTTTT
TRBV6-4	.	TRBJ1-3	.	CASISRPEFGDTIYF	TGTGCCAGCATCTCACGGCCGGAATTTGGTGACACCATATATTTT
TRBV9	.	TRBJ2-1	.	CASSPLGNEQFF	TGTGCCAGCAGCCCTCTGGGGAATGAGCAGTTCTTC
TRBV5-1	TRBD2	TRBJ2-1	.	CASSLAPAGGGGPGNEQFF	TGCGCCAGCAGCTTGGCCCCCGCGGGTGGGGGAGGGCCCGGGAATGAGCAGTTCTTC
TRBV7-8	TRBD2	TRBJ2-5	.	CASSLTSGMAVPQYF	TGTGCCAGCAGCTTGACTAGCGGGATGGCAGTGCCCCAGTACTTC
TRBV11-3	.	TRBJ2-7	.	CASSLVDTRIGGEQYF	TGTGCCAGCAGCTTAGTGGATACTCGCATCGGGGGCGAGCAGTACTTC
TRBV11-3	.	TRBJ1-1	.	CASAPQHLMNTEAFF	TGTGCCAGCGCTCCTCAACACCTCATGAACACTGAAGCTTTCTTT
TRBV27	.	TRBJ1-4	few	CASSSNSRAVEFF	TGTGCCAGCAGTTCGAATTCCCGGGCAGTGGAGTTTTTT
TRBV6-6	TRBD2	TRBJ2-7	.	CASRGTSGSSYEQYF	TGTGCCAGCAGAGGGACTAGCGGAAGCTCCTACGAGCAGTACTTC
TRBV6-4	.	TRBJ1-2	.	CASSPLGGHYGYTF	TGTGCCAGCAGTCCCCTCGGGGGCCACTATGGCTACACCTTC
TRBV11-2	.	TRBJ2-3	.	CASSFDRITDTQYF	TGTGCCAGCAGCTTCGACAGGATCACAGATACGCAGTATTTT
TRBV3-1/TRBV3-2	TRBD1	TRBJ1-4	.	CASSRRGPFNEKLFF	TGTGCCAGCAGCCGCAGGGGGCCATTCAATGAAAAACTGTTTTTT
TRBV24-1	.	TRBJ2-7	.	CATSRGRAYEQYF	TGTGCCACCAGTCGTGGTCGGGCCTACGAGCAGTACTTC
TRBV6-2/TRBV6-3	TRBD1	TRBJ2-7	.	CASSLGGTVTYEQYF	TGTGCCAGCAGTTTAGGTGGGACAGTTACCTACGAGCAGTACTTC
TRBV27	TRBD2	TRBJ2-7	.	CASSSGLAGGLEQYF	TGTGCCAGCAGTTCGGGACTAGCGGGAGGGCTCGAGCAGTACTTC
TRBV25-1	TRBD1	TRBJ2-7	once	CASRSGTGPYEQYF	TGTGCCAGCAGGTCCGGGACAGGCCCCTACGAGCAGTACTTC
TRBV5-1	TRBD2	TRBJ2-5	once	CASYPPLAGSRQYF	TGCGCCAGCTATCCTCCCCTAGCGGGGTCGCGGCAGTACTTC
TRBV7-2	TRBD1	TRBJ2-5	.	CASSRLGTDQETQYF	TGTGCCAGCAGCAGACTCGGGACAGACCAAGAGACCCAGTACTTC
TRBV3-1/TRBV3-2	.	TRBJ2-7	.	CASSYEYEQYF	TGTGCCAGCAGCTATGAATACGAGCAGTACTTC
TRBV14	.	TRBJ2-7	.	CASSHQRALRHYEQYF	TGTGCCAGCAGCCATCAAAGGGCCCTCCGCCACTACGAGCAGTACTTC
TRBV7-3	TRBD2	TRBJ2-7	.	CASRSEREGSYEQYF	TGTGCCAGCAGGTCAGAGCGGGAGGGCTCCTACGAGCAGTACTTC
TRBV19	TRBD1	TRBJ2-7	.	CASSMGDRAVYEQYF	TGTGCCAGTAGTATGGGGGACAGGGCAGTCTACGAGCAGTACTTC
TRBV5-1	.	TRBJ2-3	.	CASSLDILSTDTQYF	TGCGCCAGCAGCTTGGACATTCTGAGCACAGATACGCAGTATTTT
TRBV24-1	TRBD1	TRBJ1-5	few	CATSDSGTEFNQPQHF	TGTGCCACCAGTGATTCGGGGACAGAATTCAATCAGCCCCAGCATTTT
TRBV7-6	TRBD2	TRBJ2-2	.	CASSPPPGGNTGELFF	TGTGCCAGCAGTCCTCCCCCGGGAGGTAACACCGGGGAGCTGTTTTTT
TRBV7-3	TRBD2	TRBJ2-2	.	CASSLNPASGNANTGELFF	TGTGCCAGCAGCTTAAACCCCGCTAGCGGAAACGCGAACACCGGGGAGCTGTTTTTT
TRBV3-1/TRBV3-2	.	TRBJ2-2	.	CASSPNRQEISNPGELFF	TGTGCCAGCAGCCCAAATCGACAGGAGATATCGAACCCCGGGGAGCTGTTTTTT
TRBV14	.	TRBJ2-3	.	CASSQGVMPDTQYF	TGTGCCAGCAGCCAAGGGGTGATGCCGGATACGCAGTATTTT
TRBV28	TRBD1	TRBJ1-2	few	CASSLGTVYGYTF	TGTGCCAGCAGTTTAGGGACAGTTTATGGCTACACCTTC
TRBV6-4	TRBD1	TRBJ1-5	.	CASSDSGTGGQPQHF	TGTGCCAGCAGTGACTCCGGGACAGGGGGTCAGCCCCAGCATTTT
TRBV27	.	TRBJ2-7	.	CASSAGGAYEQYF	TGTGCCAGCAGTGCAGGGGGGGCGTACGAGCAGTACTTC
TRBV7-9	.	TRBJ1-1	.	CASSLDGTWNTEAFF	TGTGCCAGCAGCTTAGATGGGACTTGGAACACTGAAGCTTTCTTT